Each of the 4 T cell receptor beta chains below was sequenced from the same sample in a study of blood T cell repertoires in COVID-19. Repertoires were generated with immunoSEQ multiplex PCR, while TCRdb's copy carries only in-frame clones and drops some. Among about 90,000 clones listed, around 89% were seen once. Material: peripheral blood. The receptors here all came from a man aged 50-60 years with COVID-19, enrolled during active disease.

This chain uses TRBV7-8 with TRBJ1-2; a weak D match, TRBD1 (6 bases). Trimming left V 0 bases short and J 8 bases short, with 13 bases between. Germline V lookup: CDR1 SGHVS, CDR2 FQNEAQ. The CDR3 is made up of 14 amino acids. The CDR3 DNA sequence: TGTGCCAGCAGCTTAGCCCGGGGGGCGGGAGGCTACACCTTC. Translation: CASSLARGAGGYTF.

This clone was found once. The rearrangement links TRBV4-2 to TRBJ1-5; D is possibly TRBD1 (5 bases). V lost 0 bases, J lost 6 bases, and 12 bases lay in between. The CDR3 has 15 residues. The V gene's germline CDR1 is LGHNA and CDR2 YNFKEQ. The CDR3 nucleotides read TGTGCCAGCAGCCAAGAAAGGGGAATGGGTCAGCCCCAGCATTTT. This gives the protein CASSQERGMGQPQHF.

This chain joins TRBV2 and TRBJ1-5; maybe TRBD1 (6 bases). V was clipped by 6 bases and J by 7 bases, with 19 bases between them. The CDR3 covers 15 residues. CDR1 is SNHLY, CDR2 FYNNEI, per germline. The CDR3 region is CASSSLGGGQQPQHF. The CDR3 DNA reads TGTGCCAGCAGCTCATTAGGGGGGGGGCAACAGCCCCAGCATTTT. Using reference TRBV2 and TRBJ1-5 for the parts outside the CDR3, the full variable domain is EPEVTQTPSHQVTQMGQEVILRCVPISNHLYFYWYRQILGQKVEFLVSFYNNEISEKSEIFDDQFSVERPDGSNFTLKIRSTKLEDSAMYFCASSSLGGGQQPQHFGDGTRLSIL.

The chain has TRBV7-2 and TRBJ2-7, with 10 bases aligning to TRBD2. Germline CDR1 SGHTA, CDR2 FQGNSA. Trimming removed 6 bases from V and 1 base from J; junction bases left unmatched: 3. The CDR3 is made up of 14 amino acids. The CDR3 sequence: CASSPSGGSYEQYF. DNA of the CDR3: TGTGCCAGCAGTCCTAGCGGGGGTTCCTACGAGCAGTACTTC. The complete variable domain, with remaining parts taken from reference TRBV7-2 and TRBJ2-7, reads GAGVSQSPSNKVTEKGKDVELRCDPISGHTALYWYRQSLGQGLEFLIYFQGNSAPDKSGLPSDRFSAERTGGSVSTLTIQRTQQEDSAVYLCASSPSGGSYEQYFGPGTRLTVT.